Listed below are T cell receptor beta chains from one sample, sequenced in a study of blood T cell repertoires in COVID-19. Here immunoSEQ multiplex PCR was the method, and the copy in TCRdb shows in-frame clones only, minus some. The table has some 150,000 clones, around 78% seen once; the top ten hold 4.4%. The specimen sequenced was PBMCs or T cells enriched from blood (not recorded which). All receptors derive from a woman aged 45-65 years who had recovered from COVID-19. Both conserved end residues are part of each CDR3. D genes are given only for firm matches. Some rows mark clone size as missing; the rest say once, few, many or name a class of expanded clone.

abundance: -; d_gene: -; j_gene: TRBJ1-5; v_gene: TRBV5-1; CDR3nt: TGCGCCAGCAGCGCGGGCGAACTTAGCAATCAGCCCCAGCATTTT; CDR3aa: CASSAGELSNQPQHF
abundance: -; d_gene: -; j_gene: TRBJ1-2; v_gene: TRBV7-9; CDR3nt: TGTGCCAGCAGCATCTTCGAGGTGGGCTACACCTTC; CDR3aa: CASSIFEVGYTF
abundance: -; d_gene: -; j_gene: TRBJ2-1; v_gene: TRBV19; CDR3nt: TGTGCCAGTAGTTTAACAAGTGAGCAGTTCTTC; CDR3aa: CASSLTSEQFF
abundance: -; d_gene: -; j_gene: TRBJ1-5; v_gene: TRBV6-2/TRBV6-3; CDR3nt: TGTGCCAGCAGTTACTTAAATAGCAATCAGCCCCAGCATTTT; CDR3aa: CASSYLNSNQPQHF
abundance: -; d_gene: -; j_gene: TRBJ1-1; v_gene: TRBV9; CDR3nt: TGTGCCAGCAGCGTAGAAGGAGGGGCGGACACTGAAGCTTTCTTT; CDR3aa: CASSVEGGADTEAFF
abundance: -; d_gene: TRBD2; j_gene: TRBJ2-5; v_gene: TRBV27; CDR3nt: TGTGCCAGCAGTTTCTCACCGGGACTAGCGGGAGGAACCGCCCCCAAAGAGACCCAGTACTTC; CDR3aa: CASSFSPGLAGGTAPKETQYF
abundance: -; d_gene: TRBD1; j_gene: TRBJ1-2; v_gene: TRBV9; CDR3nt: TGTGCCAGCAGCGGCGACCAAAGGTTAACAGGGGTCGGGTATGGCTACACCTTC; CDR3aa: CASSGDQRLTGVGYGYTF
abundance: -; d_gene: -; j_gene: TRBJ1-2; v_gene: TRBV20-1; CDR3nt: TGCACCCCTGGTGGAGGTGGCTACACCTTC; CDR3aa: CTPGGGGYTF
abundance: -; d_gene: TRBD2; j_gene: TRBJ2-1; v_gene: TRBV11-2; CDR3nt: TGTGCCAGCAGCTTAACTAGCGGGATCTACAATGAGCAGTTCTTC; CDR3aa: CASSLTSGIYNEQFF
abundance: -; d_gene: TRBD1; j_gene: TRBJ1-2; v_gene: TRBV19; CDR3nt: TGTGCCAGTAGTATCACGAGACAGGGCTTACCCCCTCGACAGACCTATGGCTACACCTTC; CDR3aa: CASSITRQGLPPRQTYGYTF
abundance: -; d_gene: -; j_gene: TRBJ1-2; v_gene: TRBV2; CDR3nt: TGTGCCAGCACAGGGGATATTGGTGGCTACACCTTC; CDR3aa: CASTGDIGGYTF
abundance: -; d_gene: TRBD2; j_gene: TRBJ2-1; v_gene: TRBV28; CDR3nt: TGTGCCAGCAGATCTCCCGGGACTAGGAATGAGCAGTTCTTC; CDR3aa: CASRSPGTRNEQFF
abundance: -; d_gene: TRBD1; j_gene: TRBJ1-2; v_gene: TRBV2; CDR3nt: TGTGCCAGTAGGGAGACTAGGACAGGGAATTCTTATGGCTACACCTTC; CDR3aa: CASRETRTGNSYGYTF
abundance: -; d_gene: TRBD1; j_gene: TRBJ1-2; v_gene: TRBV28; CDR3nt: TGTGCCAGCAGGGGACAGCTCTATGGCTACACCTTC; CDR3aa: CASRGQLYGYTF
abundance: few; d_gene: TRBD1; j_gene: TRBJ1-2; v_gene: TRBV28; CDR3nt: TGTGCCAGCAGAAGACGACAGGGCGCTAACTATGGCTACACCTTC; CDR3aa: CASRRRQGANYGYTF
abundance: -; d_gene: -; j_gene: TRBJ2-5; v_gene: TRBV27; CDR3nt: TGTGCCAGCAGTTCCATGACACGTTGGGAGACCCAGTACTTC; CDR3aa: CASSSMTRWETQYF
abundance: few; d_gene: TRBD1; j_gene: TRBJ1-2; v_gene: TRBV6-4; CDR3nt: TGTGCCAGCAGTGACGCGCCAGGGGGCCCCTATGGCTACACCTTC; CDR3aa: CASSDAPGGPYGYTF
abundance: -; d_gene: TRBD2; j_gene: TRBJ2-1; v_gene: TRBV14; CDR3nt: TGTGCCAGCAGCCAAGAGGGGCGGGGGGCCTACAATGAGCAGTTCTTC; CDR3aa: CASSQEGRGAYNEQFF
abundance: -; d_gene: -; j_gene: TRBJ2-2; v_gene: TRBV7-9; CDR3nt: TGTGCCAGCAGCTTCAGTTCAGGCACCGGGGAGCTGTTTTTT; CDR3aa: CASSFSSGTGELFF
abundance: -; d_gene: TRBD1; j_gene: TRBJ1-1; v_gene: TRBV29-1; CDR3nt: TGCAGCGGTATCCCGGGACAGGGGGGAGCTTTCTTT; CDR3aa: CSGIPGQGGAFF
abundance: -; d_gene: -; j_gene: TRBJ1-2; v_gene: TRBV21-1; CDR3nt: TGTGCCGCCGGGGACAGGGGGCTCTATGGCTACACCTTC; CDR3aa: CAAGDRGLYGYTF
abundance: -; d_gene: TRBD1; j_gene: TRBJ1-2; v_gene: TRBV18; CDR3nt: TGTGCCAGCTCAGGGACAGGGGGAAATGGCTACACCTTC; CDR3aa: CASSGTGGNGYTF
abundance: once; d_gene: -; j_gene: TRBJ2-1; v_gene: TRBV10-3; CDR3nt: TGTGCCATCAGTGAGTCCGCGGCCGGCCGCATTTACAATGAGCAGTTCTTC; CDR3aa: CAISESAAGRIYNEQFF
abundance: -; d_gene: TRBD2; j_gene: TRBJ2-3; v_gene: TRBV4-2; CDR3nt: TGTGCCACCCGGCGGGGGGCGCCGCCAGATACGCAGTATTTT; CDR3aa: CATRRGAPPDTQYF
abundance: -; d_gene: TRBD1; j_gene: TRBJ2-2; v_gene: TRBV29-1; CDR3nt: TGCAGCGGCCGGACAGGGGCCGTCACCGGGGAGCTGTTTTTT; CDR3aa: CSGRTGAVTGELFF
abundance: -; d_gene: -; j_gene: TRBJ2-1; v_gene: TRBV27; CDR3nt: TGTGCCAGCAGTTTAATCCGGGATCGGTACAATGAGCAGTTCTTC; CDR3aa: CASSLIRDRYNEQFF
abundance: -; d_gene: -; j_gene: TRBJ1-4; v_gene: TRBV6-5; CDR3nt: TGTGCCAGCAGTTTGGGACTGTATTCTGAAAAACTGTTTTTT; CDR3aa: CASSLGLYSEKLFF
abundance: -; d_gene: -; j_gene: TRBJ2-5; v_gene: TRBV19; CDR3nt: TGTGCCAGTAGTATCACGTCAGGGGAAGAGACCCAGTACTTC; CDR3aa: CASSITSGEETQYF
abundance: -; d_gene: -; j_gene: TRBJ1-2; v_gene: TRBV30; CDR3nt: TGTGCCTGGAGTGAGCCTGAGCCCGGCTACACCTTC; CDR3aa: CAWSEPEPGYTF
abundance: -; d_gene: TRBD2; j_gene: TRBJ2-2; v_gene: TRBV2; CDR3nt: TGTGCCAGCAGAAAACGGACTAGCGGGGGGGCTCGGACCGGGGAGCTGTTTTTT; CDR3aa: CASRKRTSGGARTGELFF
abundance: -; d_gene: -; j_gene: TRBJ2-1; v_gene: TRBV4-1; CDR3nt: TGCGCCAGCAGCCAAGTCTATCTCGATGAGCAGTTCTTC; CDR3aa: CASSQVYLDEQFF
abundance: -; d_gene: -; j_gene: TRBJ1-5; v_gene: TRBV5-6; CDR3nt: TGTGCCAGCAGCCGACTGACGGGGGGCGGCAATCAGCCCCAGCATTTT; CDR3aa: CASSRLTGGGNQPQHF
abundance: -; d_gene: -; j_gene: TRBJ1-5; v_gene: TRBV6-1; CDR3nt: TGTGCCAGCAGTGAAGGGGGGGGCGGCCAGCCCCAGCATTTT; CDR3aa: CASSEGGGGQPQHF
abundance: -; d_gene: -; j_gene: TRBJ1-1; v_gene: TRBV27; CDR3nt: TGTGCCAGCGCTTCGTTACGACAGGCGTACACTGAAGCTTTCTTT; CDR3aa: CASASLRQAYTEAFF
abundance: -; d_gene: -; j_gene: TRBJ2-5; v_gene: TRBV13; CDR3nt: TGTGCCAGCAGCTTAGGGGCGGGGTCCCAGTACTTC; CDR3aa: CASSLGAGSQYF
abundance: -; d_gene: -; j_gene: TRBJ2-4; v_gene: TRBV9; CDR3nt: TGTGCCAGCAGCGTAGAAGAGGGGGTGGGAAACATTCAGTACTTC; CDR3aa: CASSVEEGVGNIQYF
abundance: -; d_gene: -; j_gene: TRBJ2-2; v_gene: TRBV11-2; CDR3nt: TGTGCCAGCAGCTTAGGAGTTTATCGGGAGCTGTTTTTT; CDR3aa: CASSLGVYRELFF
abundance: -; d_gene: -; j_gene: TRBJ1-4; v_gene: TRBV11-3; CDR3nt: TGTGCCAGCAGCTTACCGGGGAGCGAAAAACTGTTTTTT; CDR3aa: CASSLPGSEKLFF
abundance: -; d_gene: TRBD2; j_gene: TRBJ2-1; v_gene: TRBV5-6; CDR3nt: TGTGCCAGCATCATAGCGGGAGGGCCCTACAATGAGCAGTTCTTC; CDR3aa: CASIIAGGPYNEQFF
abundance: -; d_gene: -; j_gene: TRBJ1-1; v_gene: TRBV3-1/TRBV3-2; CDR3nt: TGTGCCAGCAGCCTCGGGTGGACTGAAGCTTTCTTT; CDR3aa: CASSLGWTEAFF
abundance: -; d_gene: -; j_gene: TRBJ1-5; v_gene: TRBV6-5; CDR3nt: TGTGCCAGCAGCTTCGGGGGGGCTGGTCAGCCCCAGCATTTT; CDR3aa: CASSFGGAGQPQHF
abundance: -; d_gene: -; j_gene: TRBJ1-2; v_gene: TRBV11-2; CDR3nt: TGTGCCAGTGCCCGGGGGGAAAACTATGGCTACACCTTC; CDR3aa: CASARGENYGYTF
abundance: -; d_gene: -; j_gene: TRBJ1-1; v_gene: TRBV6-4; CDR3nt: TGTGCCAGCAGTGAGTCCGAGGAGAACACTGAAGCTTTCTTT; CDR3aa: CASSESEENTEAFF
abundance: -; d_gene: TRBD1; j_gene: TRBJ1-2; v_gene: TRBV29-1; CDR3nt: TGCAGCGTGGGGCGGGCAGGGGGTGGTTATGGCTACACCTTC; CDR3aa: CSVGRAGGGYGYTF
abundance: -; d_gene: -; j_gene: TRBJ2-3; v_gene: TRBV5-4; CDR3nt: TGTGCCAGCAGCTTAAAAAGCGGGAGCACAGATACGCAGTATTTT; CDR3aa: CASSLKSGSTDTQYF
abundance: many; d_gene: -; j_gene: TRBJ2-2; v_gene: TRBV7-9; CDR3nt: TGTGCCAGCAGCCCCGCCGGTACCGGGGAGCTGTTTTTT; CDR3aa: CASSPAGTGELFF
abundance: -; d_gene: -; j_gene: TRBJ1-1; v_gene: TRBV2; CDR3nt: TGTGCCAGCGGGAGGGGCACTGAAGCTTTCTTT; CDR3aa: CASGRGTEAFF
abundance: -; d_gene: -; j_gene: TRBJ1-3; v_gene: TRBV30; CDR3nt: TGTGCCTGGAGTGTTGGCGGGGCCATATATTTT; CDR3aa: CAWSVGGAIYF
abundance: -; d_gene: TRBD1; j_gene: TRBJ2-3; v_gene: TRBV4-1; CDR3nt: TGCGCCAGCAGCCAAGCCCGGACAGGGCTGGGCACAGATACGCAGTATTTT; CDR3aa: CASSQARTGLGTDTQYF
abundance: -; d_gene: TRBD1; j_gene: TRBJ2-2; v_gene: TRBV18; CDR3nt: TGTGCCAGCTCACCACCTAGTGTGGACAGGGGGAGTCAAGGGGACACCGGGGAGCTGTTTTTT; CDR3aa: CASSPPSVDRGSQGDTGELFF
abundance: -; d_gene: -; j_gene: TRBJ1-1; v_gene: TRBV20-1; CDR3nt: TGCAGTGCTAGTTGGGGCTTCGAGACTGAAGCTTTCTTT; CDR3aa: CSASWGFETEAFF
abundance: -; d_gene: TRBD1; j_gene: TRBJ2-1; v_gene: TRBV7-6; CDR3nt: TGTGCCAGCAGCAGACGGACAGGGGAAGGGGATGAGCAGTTCTTC; CDR3aa: CASSRRTGEGDEQFF